This is a list of T cell receptor beta chains from one sample in a study of cytomegalovirus exposure and HLA in healthy donors. The protocol was immunoSEQ multiplex PCR, while the TCRdb copy is restricted to in-frame clones and leaves out a portion. There are around 120,000 clones in the sample; 70% to 80% occur only once, and roughly 1.6% lies in the top ten. Sequenced sample: PBMCs. These receptor sequences come from a woman aged 18-29 years in good health and CMV-seronegative. Both conserved end residues are part of each CDR3. A D gene is named only where the DNA matches it firmly. The size entry is marked missing in some rows and otherwise reads once, few, many or a size class.

CDR3nt | CDR3aa | abundance | v_gene | d_gene | j_gene
TGTGCCTGGCGGATAGACAGGGATAATTCACCCCTCCACTTT | CAWRIDRDNSPLHF | NA | TRBV30 | TRBD1 | TRBJ1-6
TGCGCCAGCAGCCAGGCCCACGGACAGCTTCCTGAAGCTTTCTTT | CASSQAHGQLPEAFF | NA | TRBV4-1 | NA | TRBJ1-1
TGTGCCACCGGACTAGCGGGGGGTTCATCCTACGAGCAGTACTTC | CATGLAGGSSYEQYF | NA | TRBV27 | TRBD2 | TRBJ2-7
TGCGCCAGCAGCTTGGTAGGGGGAAGCTACGAGCAGTACTTC | CASSLVGGSYEQYF | NA | TRBV5-1 | NA | TRBJ2-7
TGTGCCAGCAGCTTCCCTTTAACAGAGACAGATACGCAGTATTTT | CASSFPLTETDTQYF | NA | TRBV5-4 | NA | TRBJ2-3
TGTGCCAGCAGCCAGGGGACAGTGCCCTATGGCTACACCTTC | CASSQGTVPYGYTF | NA | TRBV4-2 | TRBD1 | TRBJ1-2
TGTGCCAGCAGCGGCGGAAACACCGGGGAGCTGTTTTTT | CASSGGNTGELFF | NA | TRBV11-3 | NA | TRBJ2-2
TGTGCCAGCTCACCGCCAGGACAGCTAGACAATGAGCAGTTCTTC | CASSPPGQLDNEQFF | few | TRBV18 | NA | TRBJ2-1
TGTGCCAGCAGCTCCTGGACAGGGAACGAGCAGTACTTC | CASSSWTGNEQYF | NA | TRBV7-2 | TRBD1 | TRBJ2-7
TGTGCCAGCAGCTCCCCCGGGAAAACTTACGAGCAGTACTTC | CASSSPGKTYEQYF | NA | TRBV5-8 | NA | TRBJ2-7
TGTGCCAGCAGCCAACAAACAGGGGATGGGTCACCCCTCCACTTT | CASSQQTGDGSPLHF | NA | TRBV28 | TRBD1 | TRBJ1-6
TGCGCCAGCAGCGGGACGGGACACGTGAGCTCCTACGAGCAGTACTTC | CASSGTGHVSSYEQYF | NA | TRBV5-1 | NA | TRBJ2-7
TGCGCCAGCAGCTTGGGGGCAGTTAGCAATCAGCCCCAGCATTTT | CASSLGAVSNQPQHF | NA | TRBV5-1 | NA | TRBJ1-5
TGTGCCAGCAGTGTCCTCGACAGCCCATGGTACTTC | CASSVLDSPWYF | NA | TRBV2 | NA | TRBJ2-7
TGTGCCAAACGACAGGGGGCCGGTGGGGAGCTGTTTTTT | CAKRQGAGGELFF | NA | TRBV10-3 | TRBD1 | TRBJ2-2
TGTGCCAGCAGTTTATATCGGGGGGCGAGGATTAGCTACGAGCAGTACTTC | CASSLYRGARISYEQYF | few | TRBV28 | NA | TRBJ2-7
TGTGCCAGCAGCAGGGGACAGGGGAACTACGAGCAGTACTTC | CASSRGQGNYEQYF | NA | TRBV5-4 | TRBD1 | TRBJ2-7
TGTGCCAGTGCGACTAGCGGGGGTGGAGGGGAGCTGTTTTTT | CASATSGGGGELFF | once | TRBV2 | TRBD2 | TRBJ2-2
TGCAGCGCCCACGGGACAGGGTCCCCCGGGGAGCTGTTTTTT | CSAHGTGSPGELFF | few | TRBV29-1 | TRBD1 | TRBJ2-2
TGTGCCAGCAACTGGGGGCAGGGATCCTACGAGCAGTACTTC | CASNWGQGSYEQYF | NA | TRBV7-9 | NA | TRBJ2-7
TGTGCCAGCAGTTACCGGGGGGGGCATCAGCCCCAGCATTTT | CASSYRGGHQPQHF | NA | TRBV6-5 | NA | TRBJ1-5
TGTGCCAGCCTCAGGGGGCGAGAGACCCAGTACTTC | CASLRGRETQYF | NA | TRBV28 | TRBD1 | TRBJ2-5
TGTGCCAGCAGCTTTAGACAGGGAGGTGAAAAACTGTTTTTT | CASSFRQGGEKLFF | NA | TRBV7-9 | TRBD1 | TRBJ1-4
TGTGCCAGCACTGACAGTAATCAGCCCCAGCATTTT | CASTDSNQPQHF | NA | TRBV2 | NA | TRBJ1-5
TGTGCCGGCAGCTCCGAGTTAGCCAGGGGGGCGAACACTGAAGCTTTCTTT | CAGSSELARGANTEAFF | NA | TRBV5-4 | TRBD1 | TRBJ1-1
TGTGCCAGCAGTTACGACAGGCCGAGCTCTGGAAACACCATATATTTT | CASSYDRPSSGNTIYF | once | TRBV6-5 | NA | TRBJ1-3
TGTGCCAGCAGTTTCGTAGGGCCCACGGGGGATGGTTCACCCCTCCACTTT | CASSFVGPTGDGSPLHF | few | TRBV27 | NA | TRBJ1-6
TGTGCCAGCAGTTTAGGGGGCGCAGATGAAAAACTGTTTTTT | CASSLGGADEKLFF | NA | TRBV28 | NA | TRBJ1-4
TGCAGCGTTGAAGATGGCGGGAACACCGGGGAGCTGTTTTTT | CSVEDGGNTGELFF | NA | TRBV29-1 | NA | TRBJ2-2
TGCAGCACTTCCCAGACAAACCTCTATGGCTACACCTTC | CSTSQTNLYGYTF | few | TRBV29-1 | NA | TRBJ1-2
TGTGCCAGCCTTACTAGGGACAGGGGGGACGAGCAGTACTTC | CASLTRDRGDEQYF | few | TRBV6-1 | TRBD1 | TRBJ2-7
TGTGCCAGCAGCCAGGACAGGGGTTTTGACATTCAGTACTTC | CASSQDRGFDIQYF | once | TRBV6-5 | TRBD1 | TRBJ2-4
TGTGCCAGCATAAGAGCGGGGGGGTCCGCGGAGACCCAGTACTTC | CASIRAGGSAETQYF | NA | TRBV6-5 | TRBD2 | TRBJ2-5
TGCGCCAGCAGCCCCCCCGGGGAGGGACCGAACACTGAAGCTTTCTTT | CASSPPGEGPNTEAFF | NA | TRBV5-1 | NA | TRBJ1-1
TGTGCCAGCAGCGTAGACAGGCCTAACTATGGCTACACCTTC | CASSVDRPNYGYTF | NA | TRBV9 | NA | TRBJ1-2
TGTGCCAGCAGCGCGCCTGGGACAGGGGAGGAGACCCAGTACTTC | CASSAPGTGEETQYF | few | TRBV5-4 | TRBD1 | TRBJ2-5
TGTGCCAGCAGCTCCTCCGGGACAGGGATATACGAGCAGTACTTC | CASSSSGTGIYEQYF | NA | TRBV7-8 | TRBD1 | TRBJ2-7
TGTGCCAGCAGCCCGGGACTGTCCACCTACAATGAGCAGTTCTTC | CASSPGLSTYNEQFF | NA | TRBV7-2 | NA | TRBJ2-1
TGCAGCGCCCGGACAGGGGCTGAGACCCAGTACTTC | CSARTGAETQYF | NA | TRBV29-1 | TRBD1 | TRBJ2-5
TGTGCCAGCAGAGGGCGGTCGGGGATCGGAAACACCATATATTTT | CASRGRSGIGNTIYF | once | TRBV13 | NA | TRBJ1-3
TGTGCCAGCAGTTATCACCCAGGCCCCTACGAGCAGTACTTC | CASSYHPGPYEQYF | NA | TRBV6-5 | NA | TRBJ2-7
TGTGCCAGCACCAATTGGGCCGGCATGAACACTGAAGCTTTCTTT | CASTNWAGMNTEAFF | NA | TRBV28 | NA | TRBJ1-1
TGTGCCAGCAGTTTCGACAGGGATAATGAAAAACTGTTTTTT | CASSFDRDNEKLFF | NA | TRBV6-1 | TRBD1 | TRBJ1-4
TGTGCCAGCAGCCCGCGTCTCCTAGCGGGGGGGCCCGGGGAGCTGTTTTTT | CASSPRLLAGGPGELFF | NA | TRBV13 | TRBD2 | TRBJ2-2
TGTGCCAGCAGCTTGACTAGCGCCGGGGAGCTGTTTTTT | CASSLTSAGELFF | NA | TRBV7-3 | TRBD2 | TRBJ2-2
TGTGCCAGCAGAGTACAGGGGGCGCGAGATACGCAGTATTTT | CASRVQGARDTQYF | NA | TRBV6-5 | TRBD1 | TRBJ2-3
TGTGCCAGCAGCTTACCTCACACTGAAGCTTTCTTT | CASSLPHTEAFF | NA | TRBV7-9 | NA | TRBJ1-1
TGCAGTGCTAGAGATAGAGGTGAAGCTTTCTTT | CSARDRGEAFF | NA | TRBV20-1 | NA | TRBJ1-1
TGTGCCAGCAGCTTAGGGGGCGCGTTAACTGAAGCTTTCTTT | CASSLGGALTEAFF | NA | TRBV11-2 | NA | TRBJ1-1
TGTGCCAGCAGTGAAGACGGGACAGGGTCCTTCCCTAGCACAGATACGCAGTATTTT | CASSEDGTGSFPSTDTQYF | NA | TRBV6-1 | TRBD1 | TRBJ2-3
TGCGCCAGCAGCCAAGGACAGGGATGGAACACTGAAGCTTTCTTT | CASSQGQGWNTEAFF | few | TRBV4-1 | TRBD1 | TRBJ1-1
TGTGCCAGCAGTTACCTATACGAGCAGTACTTC | CASSYLYEQYF | NA | TRBV6-6 | NA | TRBJ2-7